This TCR beta chain emerged from a study of vaccination and CD4 T cells after COVID-19. The wider study: A CEFX pool, an HIV-1 Nef pool, or no peptide went to control cultures.

Germline CDR1 reads SEHNR; CDR2 reads FQNEAQ (reference sequence). The CDR3 is 16 amino acids. The ends lost 4 bases at V and 0 bases at J; junction bases unmatched: 6. This clonotype was picked up a small number of times. Its antigen is still unknown. Treatment meaning: roughly 10-day PBMC culture with coronavirus spike peptide pools or control peptides (ViraFEST assay). Before the COVID-19 pandemic (2011-2018), CD4+ T cells were obtained from the unexposed donor. Cultured CD4+ T cell DNA underwent sequencing with the Oncomine TCR Beta short-read assay. Genomic DNA extraction was carried out from cultured CD4+ T cells. Via MiXCR, TCRdb re-called the PCR reads, giving one row per CDR3 protein. The sample lists thousands of distinct CDR3 sequences; 28% were seen once.

The chain joins TRBV7-9 to TRBJ2-3, with 8 bases fitting TRBD1. The source of this sequence is a human donor in good health. Source material: CD4+ T cells from blood, cultured in vitro. CDR3 residues: CASSSLWTGSTDTQYF. In DNA form, the CDR3 reads TGTGCCAGCAGCTCCCTCTGGACAGGGAGCACAGATACGCAGTATTTT.